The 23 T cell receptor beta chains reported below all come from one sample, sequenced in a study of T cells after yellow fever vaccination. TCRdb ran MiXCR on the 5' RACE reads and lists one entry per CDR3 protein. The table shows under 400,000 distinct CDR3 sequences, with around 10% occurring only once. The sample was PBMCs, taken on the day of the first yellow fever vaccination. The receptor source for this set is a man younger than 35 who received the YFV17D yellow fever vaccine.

This CDR3 is CASSRDRVSYEQYF. DNA for the CDR3: TGTGCCAGCAGCCGGGACAGGGTGTCCTACGAGCAGTACTTC. The chain couples TRBV7-2 to TRBJ2-7, with 9 bases identical to TRBD1. The germline V gene has CDR1 SGHTA and CDR2 FQGNSA. The CDR3 sequence is 14 residues long. The V segment lost 5 bases and the J segment 1 base; nucleotides outside the gene matches: 3.

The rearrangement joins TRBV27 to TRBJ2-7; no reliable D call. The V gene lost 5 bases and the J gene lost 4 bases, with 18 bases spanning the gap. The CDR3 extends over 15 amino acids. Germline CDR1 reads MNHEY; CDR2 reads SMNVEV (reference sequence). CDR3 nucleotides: TGTGCCAGCAGTACAAGCCCCCTTCCAACTTACGAGCAGTACTTC. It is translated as CASSTSPLPTYEQYF.

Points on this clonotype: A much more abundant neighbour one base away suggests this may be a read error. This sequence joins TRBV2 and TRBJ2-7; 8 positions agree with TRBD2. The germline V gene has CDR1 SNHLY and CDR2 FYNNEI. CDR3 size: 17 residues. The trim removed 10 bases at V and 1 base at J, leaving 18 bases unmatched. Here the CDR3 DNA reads TGTGCCATCAGCCACCCGGGGACGGGGGGGGAATCCTACGAGCAGTACTTC. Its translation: CAISHPGTGGESYEQYF.

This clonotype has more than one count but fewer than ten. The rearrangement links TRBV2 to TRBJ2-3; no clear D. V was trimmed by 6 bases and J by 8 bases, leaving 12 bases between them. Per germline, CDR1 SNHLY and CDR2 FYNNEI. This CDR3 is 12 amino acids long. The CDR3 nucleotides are TGTGCCAGCAGAATGTCCTCGACTACGCAGTATTTT. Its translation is CASRMSSTTQYF. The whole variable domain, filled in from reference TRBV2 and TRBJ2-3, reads EPEVTQTPSHQVTQMGQEVILRCVPISNHLYFYWYRQILGQKVEFLVSFYNNEISEKSEIFDDQFSVERPDGSNFTLKIRSTKLEDSAMYFCASRMSSTTQYFGPGTRLTVL.

The CDR3 region has the DNA TGCGCCAGCAGCCCGCAGCGGGGAAAAAATGAGCAGTTCTTC. It codes for CASSPQRGKNEQFF. The chain is built from TRBV5-1 and TRBJ2-1; 7 nucleotides agree with TRBD2. J lost 7 bases, V lost 4 bases, and 8 bases had no gene match. This CDR3 region has 14 residues. Germline V gene data show CDR1 as SGHRS and CDR2 as YFSETQ.

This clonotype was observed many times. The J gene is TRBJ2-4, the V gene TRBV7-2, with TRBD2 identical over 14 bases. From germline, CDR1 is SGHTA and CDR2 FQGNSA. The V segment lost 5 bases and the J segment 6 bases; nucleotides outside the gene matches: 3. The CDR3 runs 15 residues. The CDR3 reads CASSVGLAGGNIQYF. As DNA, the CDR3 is TGTGCCAGCAGCGTCGGACTAGCGGGGGGAAACATTCAGTACTTC.

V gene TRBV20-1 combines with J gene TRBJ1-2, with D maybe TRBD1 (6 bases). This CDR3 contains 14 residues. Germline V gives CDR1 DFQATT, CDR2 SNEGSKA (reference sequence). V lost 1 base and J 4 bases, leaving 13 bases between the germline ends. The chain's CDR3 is CSARGGGATYGYTF. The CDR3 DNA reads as TGCAGTGCTAGAGGAGGGGGTGCGACCTATGGCTACACCTTC.

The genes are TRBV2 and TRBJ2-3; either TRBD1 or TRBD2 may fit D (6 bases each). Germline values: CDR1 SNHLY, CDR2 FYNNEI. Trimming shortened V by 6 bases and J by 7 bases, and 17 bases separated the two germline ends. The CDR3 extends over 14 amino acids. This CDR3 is CASRGLGGTNTQYF. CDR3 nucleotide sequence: TGTGCCAGCAGGGGATTGGGGGGCACGAATACGCAGTATTTT.

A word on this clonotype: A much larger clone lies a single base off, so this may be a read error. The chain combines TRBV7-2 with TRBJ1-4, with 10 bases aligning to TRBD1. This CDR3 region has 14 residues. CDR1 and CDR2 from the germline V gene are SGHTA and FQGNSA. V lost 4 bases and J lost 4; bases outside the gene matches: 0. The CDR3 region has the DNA TGTGCCAGCAGCTGGGACAGGGGTAATGAAAAACTGTTTTTT. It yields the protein CASSWDRGNEKLFF.

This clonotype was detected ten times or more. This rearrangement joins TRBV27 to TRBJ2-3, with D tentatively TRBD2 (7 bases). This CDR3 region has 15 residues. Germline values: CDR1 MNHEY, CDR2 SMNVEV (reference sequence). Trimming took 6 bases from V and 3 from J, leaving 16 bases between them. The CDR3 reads CASSRGAGLTDTQYF. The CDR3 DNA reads TGTGCCAGCAGCCGGGGGGCCGGTCTTACAGATACGCAGTATTTT.

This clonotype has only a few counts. The CDR3 reads CSAGTGMNTEAFF. As DNA, the CDR3 is TGCAGCGCAGGGACAGGCATGAACACTGAAGCTTTCTTT. The rearrangement joins TRBV29-1 to TRBJ1-1; 8 bases fit TRBD1. V lost 7 bases, J lost 0 bases, and 4 bases stayed unmatched. The CDR3 has 13 residues. Germline V gene data show CDR1 as SQVTM and CDR2 as ANQGSEA.

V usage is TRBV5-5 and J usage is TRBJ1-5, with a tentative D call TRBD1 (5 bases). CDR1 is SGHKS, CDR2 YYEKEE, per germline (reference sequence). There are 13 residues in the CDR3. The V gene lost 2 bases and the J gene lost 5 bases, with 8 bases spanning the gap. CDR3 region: CASSFREYQPQHF. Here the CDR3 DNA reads TGTGCCAGCAGCTTCAGGGAGTATCAGCCCCAGCATTTT. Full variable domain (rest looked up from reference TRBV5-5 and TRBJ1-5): DAGVTQSPTHLIKTRGQQVTLRCSPISGHKSVSWYQQVLGQGPQFIFQYYEKEERGRGNFPDRFSARQFPNYSSELNVNALLLGDSALYLCASSFREYQPQHFGDGTRLSIL.

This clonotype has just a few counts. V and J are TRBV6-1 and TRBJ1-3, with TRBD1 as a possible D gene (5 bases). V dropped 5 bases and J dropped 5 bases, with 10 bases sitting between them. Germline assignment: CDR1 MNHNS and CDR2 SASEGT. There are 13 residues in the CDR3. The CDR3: CASSPGPRNTIYF. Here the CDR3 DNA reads TGTGCCAGCAGTCCGGGACCCAGAAACACCATATATTTT.

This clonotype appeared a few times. The DNA of the CDR3 is TGTGCCAGCAGTGAAGCGCTCCGGGAGAGAGGCTACACCTTC. This codes for CASSEALRERGYTF. This rearrangement joins TRBV2 to TRBJ1-2; D unresolved. This CDR3 contains 14 residues. Trimming removed 0 bases at V and 8 bases at J, with 13 bases between. CDR1 is SNHLY and CDR2 is FYNNEI in the germline V gene.

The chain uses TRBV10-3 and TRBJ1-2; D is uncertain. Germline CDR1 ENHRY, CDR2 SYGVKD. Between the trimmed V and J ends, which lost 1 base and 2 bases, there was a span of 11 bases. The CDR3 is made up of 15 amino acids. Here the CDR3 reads CAISEFHGVNYGYTF. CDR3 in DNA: TGTGCCATCAGTGAGTTCCACGGCGTGAACTATGGCTACACCTTC.

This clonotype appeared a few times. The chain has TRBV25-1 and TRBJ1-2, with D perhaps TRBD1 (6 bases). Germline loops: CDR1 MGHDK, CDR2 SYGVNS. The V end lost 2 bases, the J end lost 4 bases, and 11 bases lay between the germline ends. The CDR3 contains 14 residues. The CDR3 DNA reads TGTGCCAGCAGTGAAGATGGCAGGGGCTATGGCTACACCTTC. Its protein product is CASSEDGRGYGYTF.

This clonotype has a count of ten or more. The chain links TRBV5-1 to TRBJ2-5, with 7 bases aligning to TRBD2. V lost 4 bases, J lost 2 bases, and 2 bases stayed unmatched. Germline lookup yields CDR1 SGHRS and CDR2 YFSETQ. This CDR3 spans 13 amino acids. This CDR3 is CASSQREQETQYF. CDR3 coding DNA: TGCGCCAGCAGCCAGCGGGAACAAGAGACCCAGTACTTC.

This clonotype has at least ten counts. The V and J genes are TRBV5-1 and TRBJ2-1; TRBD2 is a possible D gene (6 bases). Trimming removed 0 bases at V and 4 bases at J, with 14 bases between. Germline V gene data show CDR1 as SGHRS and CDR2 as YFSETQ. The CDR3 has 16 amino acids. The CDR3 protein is CASSLVTAGLYNEQFF. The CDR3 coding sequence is TGCGCCAGCAGCTTGGTTACGGCGGGGCTATACAATGAGCAGTTCTTC.

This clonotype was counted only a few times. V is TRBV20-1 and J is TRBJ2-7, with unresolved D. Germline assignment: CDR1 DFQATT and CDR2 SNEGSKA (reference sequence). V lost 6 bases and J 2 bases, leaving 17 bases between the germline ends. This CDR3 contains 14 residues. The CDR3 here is CSANEPGRAYEQYV. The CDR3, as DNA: TGCAGTGCAAACGAACCGGGCCGCGCCTACGAGCAGTACGTC.

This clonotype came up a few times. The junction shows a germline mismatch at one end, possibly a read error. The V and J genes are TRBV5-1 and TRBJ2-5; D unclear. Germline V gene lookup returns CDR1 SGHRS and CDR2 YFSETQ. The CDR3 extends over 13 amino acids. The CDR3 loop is CASSLELQGTQYF. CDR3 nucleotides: TGCGCCAGCAGCTTGGAACTACAAGGGACCCAGTACTTC. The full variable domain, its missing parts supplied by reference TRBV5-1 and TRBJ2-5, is KAGVTQTPRYLIKTRGQQVTLSCSPISGHRSVSWYQQTPGQGLQFLFEYFSETQRNKGNFPGRFSGRQFSNSRSEMNVSTLELGDSALYLCASSLELQGTQYFGPGTRLLVL.

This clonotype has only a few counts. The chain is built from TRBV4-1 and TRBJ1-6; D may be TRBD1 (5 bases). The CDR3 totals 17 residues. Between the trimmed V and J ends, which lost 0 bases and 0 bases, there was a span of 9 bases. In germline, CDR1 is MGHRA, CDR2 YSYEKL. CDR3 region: CASSQDPGRSYNSPLHF. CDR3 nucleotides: TGCGCCAGCAGCCAAGATCCAGGGCGCTCCTATAATTCACCCCTCCACTTT.

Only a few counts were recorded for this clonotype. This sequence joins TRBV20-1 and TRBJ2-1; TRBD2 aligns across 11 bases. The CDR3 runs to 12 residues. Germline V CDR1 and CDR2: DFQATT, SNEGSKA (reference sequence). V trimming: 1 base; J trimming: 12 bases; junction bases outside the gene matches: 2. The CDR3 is CSARGGTSGQFF. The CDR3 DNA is TGCAGTGCTAGAGGGGGGACTAGCGGGCAGTTCTTC.

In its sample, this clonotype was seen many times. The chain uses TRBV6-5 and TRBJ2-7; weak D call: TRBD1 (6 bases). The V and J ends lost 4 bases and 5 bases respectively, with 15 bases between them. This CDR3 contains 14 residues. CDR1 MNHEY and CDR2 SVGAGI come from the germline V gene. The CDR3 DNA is TGTGCCAGCAGTTTCTTACAGGGTATCAACGAGCAGTACTTC. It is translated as CASSFLQGINEQYF.